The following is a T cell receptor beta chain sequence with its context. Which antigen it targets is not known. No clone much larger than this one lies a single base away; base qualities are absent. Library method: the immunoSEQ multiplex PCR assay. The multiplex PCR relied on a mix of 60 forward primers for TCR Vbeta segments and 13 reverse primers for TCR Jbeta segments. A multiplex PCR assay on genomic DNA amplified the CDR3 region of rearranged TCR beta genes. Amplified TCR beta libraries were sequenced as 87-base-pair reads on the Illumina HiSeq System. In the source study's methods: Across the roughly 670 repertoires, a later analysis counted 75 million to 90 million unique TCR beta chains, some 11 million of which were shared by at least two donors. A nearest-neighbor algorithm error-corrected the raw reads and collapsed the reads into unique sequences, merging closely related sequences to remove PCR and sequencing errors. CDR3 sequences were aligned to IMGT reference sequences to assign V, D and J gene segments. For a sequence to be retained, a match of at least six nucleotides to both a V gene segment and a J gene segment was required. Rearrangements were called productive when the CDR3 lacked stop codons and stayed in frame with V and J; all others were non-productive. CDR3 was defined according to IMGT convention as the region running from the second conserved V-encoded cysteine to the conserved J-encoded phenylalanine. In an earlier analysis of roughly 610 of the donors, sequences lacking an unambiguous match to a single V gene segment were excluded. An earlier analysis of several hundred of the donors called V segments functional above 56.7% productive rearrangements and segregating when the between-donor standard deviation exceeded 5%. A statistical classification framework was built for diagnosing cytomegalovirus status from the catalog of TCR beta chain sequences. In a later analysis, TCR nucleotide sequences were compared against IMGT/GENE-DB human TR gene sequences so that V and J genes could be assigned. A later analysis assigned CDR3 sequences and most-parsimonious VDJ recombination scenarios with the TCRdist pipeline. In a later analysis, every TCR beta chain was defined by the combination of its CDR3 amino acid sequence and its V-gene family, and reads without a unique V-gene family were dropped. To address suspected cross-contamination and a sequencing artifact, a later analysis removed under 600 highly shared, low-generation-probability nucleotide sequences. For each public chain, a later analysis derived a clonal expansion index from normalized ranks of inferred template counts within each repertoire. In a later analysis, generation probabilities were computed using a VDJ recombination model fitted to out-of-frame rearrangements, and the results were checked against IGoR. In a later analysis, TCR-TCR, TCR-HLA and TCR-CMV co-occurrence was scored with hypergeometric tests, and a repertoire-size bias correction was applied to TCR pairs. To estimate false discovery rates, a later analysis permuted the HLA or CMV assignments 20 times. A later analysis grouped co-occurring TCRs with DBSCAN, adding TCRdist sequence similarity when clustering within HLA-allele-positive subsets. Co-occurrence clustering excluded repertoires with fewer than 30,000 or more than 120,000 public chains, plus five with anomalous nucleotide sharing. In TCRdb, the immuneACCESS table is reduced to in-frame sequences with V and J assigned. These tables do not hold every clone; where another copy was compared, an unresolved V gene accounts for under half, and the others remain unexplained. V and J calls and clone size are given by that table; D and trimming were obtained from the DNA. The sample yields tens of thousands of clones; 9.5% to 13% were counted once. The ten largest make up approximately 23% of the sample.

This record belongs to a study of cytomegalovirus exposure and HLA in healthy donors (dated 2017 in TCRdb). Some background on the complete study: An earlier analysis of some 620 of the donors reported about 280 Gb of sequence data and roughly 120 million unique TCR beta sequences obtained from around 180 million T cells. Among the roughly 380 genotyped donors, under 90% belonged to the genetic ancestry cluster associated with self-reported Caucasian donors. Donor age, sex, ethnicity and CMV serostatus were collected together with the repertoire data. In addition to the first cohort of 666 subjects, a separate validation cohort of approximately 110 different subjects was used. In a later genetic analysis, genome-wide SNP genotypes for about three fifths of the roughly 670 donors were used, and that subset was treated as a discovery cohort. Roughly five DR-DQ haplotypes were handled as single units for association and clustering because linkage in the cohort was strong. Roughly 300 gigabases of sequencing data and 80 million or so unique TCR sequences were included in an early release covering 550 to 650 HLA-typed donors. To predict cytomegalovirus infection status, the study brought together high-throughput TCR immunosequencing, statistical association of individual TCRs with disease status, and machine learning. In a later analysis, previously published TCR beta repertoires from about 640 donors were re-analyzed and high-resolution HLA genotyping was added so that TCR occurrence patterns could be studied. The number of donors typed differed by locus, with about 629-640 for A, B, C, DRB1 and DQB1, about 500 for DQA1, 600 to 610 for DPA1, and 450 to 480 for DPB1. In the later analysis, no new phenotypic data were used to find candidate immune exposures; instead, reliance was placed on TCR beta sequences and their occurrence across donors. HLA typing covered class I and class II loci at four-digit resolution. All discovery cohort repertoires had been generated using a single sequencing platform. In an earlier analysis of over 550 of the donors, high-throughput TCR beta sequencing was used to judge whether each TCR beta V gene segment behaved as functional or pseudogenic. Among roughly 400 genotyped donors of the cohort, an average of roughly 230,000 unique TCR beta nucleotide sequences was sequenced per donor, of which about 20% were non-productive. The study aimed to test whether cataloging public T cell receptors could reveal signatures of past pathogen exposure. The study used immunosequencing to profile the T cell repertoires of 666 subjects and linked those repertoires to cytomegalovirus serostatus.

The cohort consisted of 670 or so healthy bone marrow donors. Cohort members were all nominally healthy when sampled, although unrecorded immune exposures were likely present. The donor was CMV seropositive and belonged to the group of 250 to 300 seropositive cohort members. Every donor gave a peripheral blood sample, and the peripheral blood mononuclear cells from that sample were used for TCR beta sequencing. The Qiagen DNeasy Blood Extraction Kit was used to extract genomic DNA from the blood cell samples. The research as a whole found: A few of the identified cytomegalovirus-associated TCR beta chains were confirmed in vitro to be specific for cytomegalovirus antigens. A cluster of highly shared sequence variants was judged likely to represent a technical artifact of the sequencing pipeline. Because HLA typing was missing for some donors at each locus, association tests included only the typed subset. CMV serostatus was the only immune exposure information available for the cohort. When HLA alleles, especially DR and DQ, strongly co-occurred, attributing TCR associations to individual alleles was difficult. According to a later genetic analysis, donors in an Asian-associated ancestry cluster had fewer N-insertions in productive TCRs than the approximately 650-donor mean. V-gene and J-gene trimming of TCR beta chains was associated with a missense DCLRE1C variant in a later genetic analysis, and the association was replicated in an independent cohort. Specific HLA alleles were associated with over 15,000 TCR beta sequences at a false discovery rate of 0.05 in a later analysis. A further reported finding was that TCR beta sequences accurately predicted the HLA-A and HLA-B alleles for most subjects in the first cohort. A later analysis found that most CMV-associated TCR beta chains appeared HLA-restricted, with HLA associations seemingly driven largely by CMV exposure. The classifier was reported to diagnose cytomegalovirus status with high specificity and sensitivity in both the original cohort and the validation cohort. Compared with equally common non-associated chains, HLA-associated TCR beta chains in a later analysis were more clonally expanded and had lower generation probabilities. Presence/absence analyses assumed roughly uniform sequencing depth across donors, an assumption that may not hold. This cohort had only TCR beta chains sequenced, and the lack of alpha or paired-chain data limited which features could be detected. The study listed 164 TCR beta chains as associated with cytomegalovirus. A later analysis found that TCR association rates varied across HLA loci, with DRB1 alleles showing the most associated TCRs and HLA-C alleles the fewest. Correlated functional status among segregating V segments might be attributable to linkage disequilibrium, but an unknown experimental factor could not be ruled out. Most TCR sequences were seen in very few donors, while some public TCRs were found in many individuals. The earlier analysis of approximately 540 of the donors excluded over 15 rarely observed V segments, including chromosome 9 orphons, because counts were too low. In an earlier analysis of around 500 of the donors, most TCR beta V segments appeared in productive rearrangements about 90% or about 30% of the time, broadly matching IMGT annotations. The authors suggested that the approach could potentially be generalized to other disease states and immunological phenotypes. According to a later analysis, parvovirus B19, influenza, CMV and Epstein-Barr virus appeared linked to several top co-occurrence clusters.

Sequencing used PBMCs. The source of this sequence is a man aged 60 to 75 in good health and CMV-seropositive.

The nucleotide sequence reads as follows: TGTGCCAGCAGTTTTTACGGACAGGTCGATGGCTACACCTTC. Its protein product is CASSFYGQVDGYTF. The chain joins TRBV6-6 to TRBJ1-2, and TRBD1 matches 7 of the central bases. Counted from cysteine to phenylalanine, this CDR3 has 14 amino acids. Solely the CDR3 DNA is kept, with 42 bases framed from the first base. CDR1 and CDR2 (MNHNY, SVGAGI) derive from the germline V gene (reference sequence). V is cut back by 4 bases and J by 6 bases, with 8 bases in the junction unmatched.